The 31 T cell receptor beta chains given below trace back to one sample, sequenced in a study of regulatory T cells in long-lasting Graves disease (dated by TCRdb to the early 2020s). According to the study, the label for this sample's time point signals: newly diagnosed GD, antithyroid drugs for less than 3 months. For both TCR sequencing and RNA sequencing, RNA was extracted from PBMCs using TRIzol. The library was built by means of multiplex PCR. The reads were generated on an Illumina HiSeq 4000. CDR3 regions were amplified by Arm-PCR with iRepertoire HTBI primers to construct TCR beta libraries. TCRdb trimmed the raw reads at Q25, called clones with MiXCR and kept productive beta chains. Each CDR3 protein gets just one entry, which takes the most common genes and DNA from the rows behind it. This sample comprises 550,000 to 700,000 distinct CDR3 sequences, about 16% of them detected only once. Of the sample, around 11% is held by the ten largest clones.

A further study also used this sample, focusing on T cells in Graves' hyperthyroidism and ophthalmopathy.

Source: peripheral blood mononuclear cells (PBMCs), taken at new diagnosis, from a patient treated with antithyroid drugs. These receptor sequences come from a man aged 18 to 29 with Graves disease. Donor details come from another sample of the same person, matched by shared clones.

This clonotype was recorded many times. The chain carries TRBV18 and TRBJ2-7; D is ambiguous. The germline gives CDR1 KGHSH, CDR2 LQKENI. This CDR3 comprises 13 residues. V lost 3 bases, J lost 2 bases, and 8 bases lay in between. CDR3 in DNA: TGTGCCAGCTCACCCCCCGGGCCCTACGAGCAGTACTTC. Amino acids: CASSPPGPYEQYF.

This clonotype was detected many times. V and J are TRBV10-3 and TRBJ1-1; tentatively, D is TRBD1 (6 bases). The CDR3 covers 15 residues. Looked up from germline, CDR1 is ENHRY and CDR2 is SYGVKD. V was cut by 0 bases and J by 3 bases, with 11 bases left in between. CDR3 nucleotides: TGTGCCATCAGTGAGTCGAAGGGGGGGTACACTGAAGCTTTCTTT. Translation: CAISESKGGYTEAFF.

J is TRBJ1-1 and V is TRBV29-1; TRBD1 aligns across 8 bases. Germline V gene lookup returns CDR1 SQVTM and CDR2 ANQGSEA. The V segment lost 8 bases and the J segment 5 bases; nucleotides outside the gene matches: 7. There are 12 residues in the CDR3. CDR3 protein: CSSTDRETEAFF. As DNA, the CDR3 is TGCAGCTCCACGGACAGGGAGACTGAAGCTTTCTTT. The variable domain in full, completed from reference TRBV29-1 and TRBJ1-1, reads SAVISQKPSRDICQRGTSLTIQCQVDSQVTMMFWYRQQPGQSLTLIATANQGSEATYESGFVIDKFPISRPNLTFSTLTVSNMSPEDSSIYLCSSTDRETEAFFGQGTRLTVV.

The chain recombines TRBV7-9 with TRBJ1-4, with 8 bases lining up with TRBD1. The CDR3 covers 14 residues. V trimming: 6 bases; J trimming: 6 bases; junction bases outside the gene matches: 6. Germline-derived CDR1 and CDR2 are SEHNR and FQNEAQ (reference sequence). In DNA form, the CDR3 reads TGTGCCAGCAGTTATGACAGGGGCTATGAAAAACTGTTTTTT. Amino acids: CASSYDRGYEKLFF.

This clonotype was detected a few times. J is TRBJ1-1 and V is TRBV20-1; a weak D match, TRBD1 (5 bases). The CDR3 consists of 16 residues. Germline V lookup: CDR1 DFQATT, CDR2 SNEGSKA (reference sequence). V was cut by 2 bases and J by 3 bases, with 19 bases left in between. The CDR3 coding sequence is TGCAGTGCTAGATCCGGGGCAGCGGGTCTGGACACTGAAGCTTTCTTT. It encodes CSARSGAAGLDTEAFF.

This clonotype has a handful of counts. The CDR3 sequence: CASSGADPYEQYF. DNA for the CDR3: TGTGCCAGCAGCGGAGCAGACCCCTACGAGCAGTACTTC. V is TRBV9 and J is TRBJ2-7, with no clear D. The CDR3 is 13 residues long. The ends were cut back, 3 bases at V and 2 bases at J, with 9 bases in the middle. Germline V gene sequence: CDR1 SGDLS, CDR2 YYNGEE.

This clonotype was counted only a few times. The chain has TRBV9 and TRBJ2-2, with a weak D call TRBD2 (5 bases). Trimming took 8 bases from V and 2 from J, leaving 13 bases between them. There are 14 residues in the CDR3. Germline V gene lookup returns CDR1 SGDLS and CDR2 YYNGEE. For the CDR3, the DNA is TGTGCCAGTTCACCCGGGGAAAACACCGGGGAGCTGTTTTTT. Its translation is CASSPGENTGELFF. Based on the CDR3 plus reference TRBV9 and TRBJ2-2, the full variable domain is DSGVTQTPKHLITATGQRVTLRCSPRSGDLSVYWYQQSLDQGLQFLIQYYNGEERAKGNILERFSAQQFPDLHSELNLSSLELGDSALYFCASSPGENTGELFFGEGSRLTVL.

This clonotype came up a few times. The gene calls are TRBV29-1 and TRBJ1-5; D is unresolved. CDR1 is SQVTM, CDR2 ANQGSEA, per germline. The V and J ends lost 3 bases and 3 bases respectively, with 24 bases between them. This CDR3 is built from 18 residues. The CDR3 reads CSVDVPGQHLSHNQPQHF. CDR3 nucleotide sequence: TGCAGCGTTGATGTCCCCGGGCAGCATCTCTCCCACAATCAGCCCCAGCATTTT. The full variable domain, with the rest looked up from reference TRBV29-1 and TRBJ1-5, is SAVISQKPSRDICQRGTSLTIQCQVDSQVTMMFWYRQQPGQSLTLIATANQGSEATYESGFVIDKFPISRPNLTFSTLTVSNMSPEDSSIYLCSVDVPGQHLSHNQPQHFGDGTRLSIL.

In this sample, this clonotype turned up once. Possible read error: a much larger clone is one base away. The chain uses TRBV27 and TRBJ1-1; 9 bases fit TRBD1. The CDR3 length is 15 residues. CDR1 is MNHEY and CDR2 is SMNVEV in the germline V gene (reference sequence). The CDR3 reads CASSLSHRGPTEALF. The CDR3 DNA sequence: TGTGCCAGCAGTTTATCCCACAGGGGGCCCACTGAAGCTCTCTTT.

This clonotype was counted between two and nine times. As DNA, the CDR3 is TGCGCCAGCAGCCAATATAGGCGGGAGGGCCAAGATACGCAGTATTTT. The encoded protein is CASSQYRREGQDTQYF. The J gene is TRBJ2-3, the V gene TRBV4-1; 9 positions agree with TRBD2. Germline lookup yields CDR1 MGHRA and CDR2 YSYEKL. V was pared by 2 bases and J by 5 bases, with 8 bases of the junction left unmatched. The CDR3 has 16 residues.

This clonotype was observed a few times. V usage is TRBV28 and J usage is TRBJ1-4, with D uncertain. V was trimmed by 6 bases and J by 5 bases, leaving 10 bases between them. CDR3 size: 13 residues. Germline assignment: CDR1 MDHEN and CDR2 SYDVKM. CDR3 in amino acids: CASSLPANEKLFF. In DNA form, the CDR3 reads TGTGCCAGCAGCCTCCCGGCGAATGAAAAACTGTTTTTT.

This clonotype turned up a few times. This rearrangement joins TRBV7-3 to TRBJ2-1; 10 bases fit TRBD2. The CDR3 has 16 amino acids. J lost 7 bases, V lost 1 base, and 7 bases had no gene match. The germline CDR1 and CDR2 sequences are SGHTA and FQGTGA. The CDR3, as DNA: TGTGCCAGCAGCTTAAATCGTCTAGCGGGAGTAAATGAGCAGTTCTTC. Translating gives CASSLNRLAGVNEQFF.

The chain combines TRBV19 with TRBJ1-4, with a tentative D call TRBD1 (5 bases). There are 14 residues in the CDR3. Trimming removed 3 bases at V and 8 bases at J, with 13 bases between. CDR1 is LNHDA and CDR2 is SQIVND in the germline V gene (reference sequence). Here the CDR3 DNA reads TGTGCCAGTAGTATCTGGGGGATAGACGAAAAACTGTTTTTT. Translated: CASSIWGIDEKLFF. The full variable domain, completed using reference TRBV19 and TRBJ1-4, is DGGITQSPKYLFRKEGQNVTLSCEQNLNHDAMYWYRQDPGQGLRLIYYSQIVNDFQKGDIAEGYSVSREKKESFPLTVTSAQKNPTAFYLCASSIWGIDEKLFFGSGTQLSVL.

This clonotype has ten or more counts. V and J are TRBV2 and TRBJ2-1; D uncertain. The CDR3 has 12 residues. V was cut by 7 bases and J by 8 bases, with 12 bases left in between. CDR1 is SNHLY and CDR2 is FYNNEI in the germline V gene. CDR3 residues: CASKELGYEQFF. In nucleotides, the CDR3 is TGTGCCAGCAAGGAGTTAGGGTATGAGCAGTTCTTC.

This clonotype has just a few counts. The junction shows a germline mismatch at one end, possibly a read error. The chain couples TRBV6-2 or TRBV6-3 to TRBJ2-7; maybe TRBD1 (6 bases). CDR1 and CDR2 from the germline V gene are MNHEY and SVGEGT. This CDR3 is built from 14 residues. CDR3 in amino acids: CASSETGQVYKQYF. In DNA form, the CDR3 reads TGTGCCAGCAGTGAAACAGGGCAGGTCTACAAGCAGTACTTC.

This clonotype was counted many times. The chain joins TRBV7-9 to TRBJ2-7; 11 bases agree with TRBD2. There are 17 residues in the CDR3. The germline CDR1 and CDR2 sequences are SEHNR and FQNEAQ (reference sequence). V lost 2 bases and J lost 4; bases outside the gene matches: 10. In nucleotides, the CDR3 is TGTGCCAGCAGCTTACCCCCGGGACTAGCGGAGGGGTACGAGCAGTACTTC. Protein: CASSLPPGLAEGYEQYF.

The chain has TRBV20-1 and TRBJ2-7; D may be TRBD1 (6 bases). Trimming took off 6 bases at V and 2 bases at J, with 17 bases between the two ends. Germline assignment: CDR1 DFQATT and CDR2 SNEGSKA (reference sequence). This CDR3 is built from 14 residues. Here the CDR3 reads CSAITGTYTYEQYF. In nucleotides, the CDR3 is TGCAGTGCAATAACCGGGACATATACCTACGAGCAGTACTTC.

This clonotype has only one observation. V usage is TRBV7-6 and J usage is TRBJ1-5, with a tentative D call TRBD1 (5 bases). CDR3 length: 16 amino acids. Germline CDR1 SGHVS, CDR2 FNYEAQ. The V and J ends lost 5 bases and 2 bases respectively, with 16 bases between them. The CDR3 loop is CASSPGTAVGNQPQHF. The CDR3 DNA is TGTGCCAGCAGCCCAGGGACGGCCGTGGGCAATCAGCCCCAGCATTTT.

This clonotype turned up a few times. The V gene is TRBV7-3, the J gene TRBJ1-2, with D uncertain. V was shortened by 0 bases and J by 6 bases, with 8 bases between the two germline ends. The CDR3 runs 13 residues. The V gene's germline CDR1 is SGHTA and CDR2 FQGTGA. Here the CDR3 DNA reads TGTGCCAGCAGCTTAACAGGGAGGGATGGCTACACCTTC. Translated: CASSLTGRDGYTF.

This clonotype has a handful of counts. This chain connects TRBV7-8 to TRBJ1-2, with D tentatively TRBD1 (5 bases). CDR1 SGHVS and CDR2 FQNEAQ come from the germline V gene. Trimming left V 3 bases short and J 14 bases short, with 13 bases between. The CDR3 is made up of 11 amino acids. CDR3 residues: CASSFGGALTF. DNA for the CDR3: TGTGCCAGCAGCTTCGGGGGAGCGTTGACCTTC. Filled out from reference TRBV7-8 and TRBJ1-2, the complete variable domain reads GAGVSQSPRYKVAKRGQDVALRCDPISGHVSLFWYQQALGQGPEFLTYFQNEAQLDKSGLPSDRFFAERPEGSVSTLKIQRTQQEDSAVYLCASSFGGALTFGSGTRLTVV.

This clonotype showed up just a few times. This chain links TRBV27 with TRBJ1-1; possibly TRBD1 for D (6 bases). This CDR3 is built from 16 residues. Germline CDR1 and CDR2: MNHEY and SMNVEV (reference sequence). Trimming removed 0 bases from V and 5 bases from J, with 16 bases in between. The CDR3 protein is CASSLSIGGGATEAFF. The CDR3 DNA follows: TGTGCCAGCAGTTTATCAATTGGGGGGGGGGCTACTGAAGCTTTCTTT.

The genes are TRBV24-1 and TRBJ1-2; D is unresolved. Germline V gene lookup returns CDR1 KGHDR and CDR2 SFDVKD. V lost 3 bases and J lost 1, with 8 bases in between. This CDR3 is 14 amino acids long. The CDR3 sequence: CATSDKKVNYGYTF. CDR3 in DNA: TGTGCCACCAGTGATAAGAAGGTTAACTATGGCTACACCTTC.

This clonotype occurred many times. V and J are TRBV18 and TRBJ2-2; 7 bases fit TRBD1. The germline V gene has CDR1 KGHSH and CDR2 LQKENI. This CDR3 is built from 14 residues. V shed 5 bases and J 0 bases; nucleotides not matched to a gene: 0. CDR3 protein: CASSTGANTGELFF. The CDR3 bases are TGTGCCAGCTCAACAGGGGCGAACACCGGGGAGCTGTTTTTT.

V gene TRBV27 combines with J gene TRBJ2-2, with unresolved D. Germline V lookup: CDR1 MNHEY, CDR2 SMNVEV (reference sequence). With 6 bases removed from V and 4 bases from J, the gap between germline ends came to 9 bases. This CDR3 contains 13 residues. CDR3 bases: TGTGCCAGCAGCCATGTAATCACCGGGGAGCTGTTTTTT. It specifies CASSHVITGELFF.

A few counts support this clonotype. The J gene is TRBJ1-4, the V gene TRBV28, with 7 bases lining up with TRBD1. CDR1 is MDHEN, CDR2 SYDVKM, per germline. Germline trimming cut 6 bases from V and 3 bases from J; bases unmatched to any gene: 7. This CDR3 has 15 amino acids. The CDR3 bases are TGTGCCAGCAGATCCGGGACAGTCGCTAATGAAAAACTGTTTTTT. Its protein product is CASRSGTVANEKLFF.

There are many counts of this clonotype. The chain joins TRBV7-9 to TRBJ2-7, with D maybe TRBD1 (6 bases). The germline V gene encodes CDR1 SEHNR and CDR2 FQNEAQ (reference sequence). V was trimmed by 4 bases and J by 5 bases, leaving 9 bases between them. The CDR3 totals 12 residues. CDR3: CASSSDSNEQYF. The CDR3 coding sequence is TGTGCCAGCAGCTCGGACAGCAACGAGCAGTACTTC.

This clonotype occurred a few times. This rearrangement joins TRBV6-1 to TRBJ1-2; possibly TRBD1 for D (6 bases). V shed 5 bases and J shed 8 bases, with 18 bases lying between them. The CDR3 length is 14 residues. Germline lookup yields CDR1 MNHNS and CDR2 SASEGT. The chain's CDR3 is CASSPGRGGWGYTF. CDR3 coding DNA: TGTGCCAGCAGTCCGGGTCGAGGGGGATGGGGCTACACCTTC.

This clonotype appeared many times. The V gene is TRBV13, the J gene TRBJ1-2; D is ambiguous. The V and J ends lost 0 bases and 7 bases respectively, with 15 bases between them. Germline V gene lookup returns CDR1 PRHDT and CDR2 FYEKMQ (reference sequence). CDR3 length: 15 residues. Here the CDR3 reads CASSLGAPDPIGYTF. CDR3 nucleotides: TGTGCCAGCAGCTTAGGTGCTCCGGACCCCATTGGCTACACCTTC.

This clonotype was recorded a few times. V usage is TRBV6-1 and J usage is TRBJ2-2, with 14 bases lining up with TRBD2. CDR1 is MNHNS, CDR2 SASEGT, per germline. The CDR3 runs to 16 residues. V gave up 6 bases and J gave up 6 bases; unmatched junction bases: 6. The CDR3 coding sequence is TGTGCCAGCAGACCTCCGGGACTAGCGGGAGCCGGGGAGCTGTTTTTT. Amino acids: CASRPPGLAGAGELFF.

This clonotype has a count of ten or more. The rearrangement joins TRBV3-1 to TRBJ2-5; a possible D gene is TRBD1 (5 bases). Germline CDR1 reads LGHDT; CDR2 reads YNNKEL (reference sequence). V dropped 5 bases and J dropped 0 bases, with 16 bases sitting between them. This CDR3 has 16 amino acids. Here the CDR3 DNA reads TGTGCCAGCAGCTTAGGGGCGAGATCGTACCAAGAGACCCAGTACTTC. This sequence encodes CASSLGARSYQETQYF.

Details on this clonotype: This may come from a read error, since a much larger clone is one base off. The chain joins TRBV20-1 to TRBJ1-1, with D perhaps matching TRBD1 (6 bases). Germline lookup yields CDR1 DFQATT and CDR2 SNEGSKA (reference sequence). The CDR3 is 14 residues long. With 6 bases removed from V and 0 bases from J, the gap between germline ends came to 14 bases. CDR3 DNA: TGCAGTGCGTACAGGGCTTCGATGAACACTGAAGCTTTCTTT. It yields the protein CSAYRASMNTEAFF.